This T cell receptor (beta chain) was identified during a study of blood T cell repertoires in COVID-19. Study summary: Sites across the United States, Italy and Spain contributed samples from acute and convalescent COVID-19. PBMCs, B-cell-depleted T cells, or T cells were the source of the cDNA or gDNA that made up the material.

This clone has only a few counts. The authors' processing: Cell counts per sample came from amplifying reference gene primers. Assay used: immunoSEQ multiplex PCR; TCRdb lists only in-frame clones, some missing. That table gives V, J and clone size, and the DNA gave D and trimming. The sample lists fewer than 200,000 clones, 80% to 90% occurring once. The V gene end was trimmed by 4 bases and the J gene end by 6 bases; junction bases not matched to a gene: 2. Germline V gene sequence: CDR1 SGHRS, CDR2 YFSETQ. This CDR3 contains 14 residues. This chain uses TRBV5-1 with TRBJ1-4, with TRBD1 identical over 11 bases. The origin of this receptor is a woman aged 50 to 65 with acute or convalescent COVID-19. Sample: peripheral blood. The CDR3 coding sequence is TGCGCCAGCAGCACGGACAGGGGGCATGAAAAACTGTTTTTT. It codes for CASSTDRGHEKLFF.